These 7 T cell receptor beta chains share one sample of origin, sequenced in a study of technical replicates of blood from a few donors. Sequencing was performed with immunoSEQ multiplex PCR; in TCRdb, only in-frame clones are kept and a portion is missing. The sample comprises some 48,000 clones, approximately 90% of which are singletons, and 3.9% rests with the top ten. Specimen: PBMCs. The receptors stem from a human donor in good health. Some clones in this sample may be carry-over from other donors' samples.

The J gene is TRBJ1-2, the V gene TRBV30; 10 nucleotides agree with TRBD1. The CDR3 length is 13 residues. Per germline, CDR1 GTSNPN and CDR2 SVGIG (reference sequence). The V gene end was trimmed by 1 base and the J gene end by 8 bases; junction bases not matched to a gene: 4. The CDR3 DNA reads TGTGCCTGGAGTGGTGGACAGGGGGTAGGCTACACCTTC. It encodes CAWSGGQGVGYTF.

J is TRBJ2-5 and V is TRBV23-1, with 8 positions matching TRBD2. TRBV23-1 is sorted into the ORF group, with uncertain function. Trimming removed 2 bases from V and 6 bases from J; junction bases left unmatched: 17. This CDR3 has 18 amino acids. The CDR3 DNA reads as TGCGCCAGCAGTCAAACGAATGGCGGGGGGTCCCCCGGGAAGACCCAGTACTTC. Translating it yields CASSQTNGGGSPGKTQYF.

The chain couples TRBV7-9 to TRBJ1-2, with 8 bases identical to TRBD1. Germline lookup yields CDR1 SEHNR and CDR2 FQNEAQ (reference sequence). Unmatched junction bases numbered 14, after V lost 5 bases and J lost 3 bases. This CDR3 is built from 17 residues. CDR3 residues: CASSIGVAGGADYGYTF. In DNA, the CDR3 is TGTGCCAGCAGCATAGGGGTTGCAGGGGGCGCTGACTATGGCTACACCTTC.

The V call is TRBV5-1, the J call TRBJ2-7; maybe TRBD2 (6 bases). Germline V gene sequence: CDR1 SGHRS, CDR2 YFSETQ. The CDR3 is 15 residues long. V was shortened by 6 bases and J by 6 bases, with 22 bases between the two germline ends. The CDR3: CASTPGGGGVAEQYF. The CDR3 nucleotides are TGCGCCAGCACCCCAGGAGGCGGCGGGGTGGCCGAGCAGTACTTC.

The V call is TRBV6-1, the J call TRBJ2-3, with 9 bases fitting TRBD2. Germline values: CDR1 MNHNS, CDR2 SASEGT. This CDR3 region has 16 residues. V lost 2 bases and J lost 5; bases outside the gene matches: 8. CDR3 bases: TGTGCCAGCAGTGAACGGCTAGCGGGGCATGAAGATACGCAGTATTTT. It specifies CASSERLAGHEDTQYF.

The V call is TRBV14, the J call TRBJ1-1; D uncertain. Germline CDR1 reads SGHDN; CDR2 reads FVKESK. CDR3 size: 13 residues. V lost 4 bases and J lost 1, with 7 bases in between. The CDR3 DNA sequence: TGTGCCAGCAGCCCAAGAGGGAACACTGAAGCTTTCTTT. Residues: CASSPRGNTEAFF.

This chain connects TRBV11-1 to TRBJ2-7; 10 positions agree with TRBD1. V trimming: 6 bases; J trimming: 6 bases; junction bases outside the gene matches: 11. The CDR3 loop spans 15 amino acids. Germline V CDR1 and CDR2: SGHAT, FQDESV (reference sequence). CDR3 sequence reads: CASRKGTGVFGEQYF. CDR3 nucleotides: TGTGCCAGCAGAAAGGGGACAGGGGTGTTTGGCGAGCAGTACTTC.